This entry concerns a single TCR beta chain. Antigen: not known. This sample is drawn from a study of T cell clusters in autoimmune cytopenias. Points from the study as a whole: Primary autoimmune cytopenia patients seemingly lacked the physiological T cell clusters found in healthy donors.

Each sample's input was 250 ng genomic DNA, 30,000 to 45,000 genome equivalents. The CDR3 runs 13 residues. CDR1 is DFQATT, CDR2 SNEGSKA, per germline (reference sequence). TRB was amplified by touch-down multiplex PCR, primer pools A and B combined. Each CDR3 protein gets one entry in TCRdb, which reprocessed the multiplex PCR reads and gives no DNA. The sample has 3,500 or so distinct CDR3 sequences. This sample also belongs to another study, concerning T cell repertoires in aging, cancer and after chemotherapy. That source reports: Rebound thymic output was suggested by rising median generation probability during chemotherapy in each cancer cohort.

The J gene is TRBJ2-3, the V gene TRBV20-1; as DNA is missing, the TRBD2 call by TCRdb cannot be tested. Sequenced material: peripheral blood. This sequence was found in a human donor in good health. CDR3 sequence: CSARGGITDTQYF.